This T cell receptor beta chain was sequenced in a study of blood T cell repertoires in COVID-19. Study overall: Acute and convalescent COVID-19 specimens originated in the United States, Italy and Spain. Sample material is recorded as cDNA or gDNA derived from T cells, B-cell-depleted T cells, or PBMCs.

Germline V gene lookup returns CDR1 SNHLY and CDR2 FYNNEI. Trimming took 4 bases from V and 10 from J, leaving 17 bases between them. The CDR3 spans 15 residues. Authors' analysis steps: Estimation of nucleated cell counts was performed using reference gene primer amplification. Clones were read by immunoSEQ multiplex PCR, and TCRdb kept only the in-frame ones, dropping some. V and J calls and clone size are given by that table; D and trimming were obtained from the DNA. The data hold roughly 90,000 clones, with about four fifths observed a single time. The receptor comes from a woman aged 70-85 years with acute or convalescent COVID-19. This chain joins TRBV2 and TRBJ1-6, with TRBD1 as a possible D gene (6 bases). Sequenced: peripheral blood. CDR3 region: CASSAWEGGSSPLHF. The CDR3 bases are TGTGCCAGCAGTGCTTGGGAGGGGGGTAGCTCACCCCTCCACTTT.